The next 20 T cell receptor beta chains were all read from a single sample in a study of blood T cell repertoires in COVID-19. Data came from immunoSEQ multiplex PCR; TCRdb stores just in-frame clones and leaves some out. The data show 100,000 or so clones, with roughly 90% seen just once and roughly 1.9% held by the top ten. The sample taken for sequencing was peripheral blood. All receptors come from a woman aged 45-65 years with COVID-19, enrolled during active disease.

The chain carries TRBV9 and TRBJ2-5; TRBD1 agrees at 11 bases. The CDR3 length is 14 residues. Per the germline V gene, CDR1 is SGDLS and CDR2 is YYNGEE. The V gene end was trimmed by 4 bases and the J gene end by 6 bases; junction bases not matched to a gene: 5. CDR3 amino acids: CASSPDRGRKTQYF. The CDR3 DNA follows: TGTGCCAGCAGCCCGGACAGGGGGCGAAAGACCCAGTACTTC.

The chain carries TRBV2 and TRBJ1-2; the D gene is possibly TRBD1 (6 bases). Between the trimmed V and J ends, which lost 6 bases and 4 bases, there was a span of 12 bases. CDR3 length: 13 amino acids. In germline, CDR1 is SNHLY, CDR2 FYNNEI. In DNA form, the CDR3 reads TGTGCCAGCAGGGAGGACAGAATCTATGGCTACACCTTC. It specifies CASREDRIYGYTF.

CDR3 residues: CASSYTGQGSRFNQPQHF. CDR3 DNA sequence: TGTGCCAGCAGTTATACGGGACAGGGGTCTCGTTTCAATCAGCCCCAGCATTTT. This chain joins TRBV6-2 or TRBV6-3 and TRBJ1-5; 10 bases are shared with TRBD1. The junction had 11 bases not matched to a gene; V was cut back by 3 bases and J by 3 bases. Germline V gene data show CDR1 as MNHEY and CDR2 as SVGEGT. The CDR3 consists of 18 residues.

The CDR3 sequence is CASTRSAQSGTEAFF. CDR3 nucleotides: TGTGCCAGCACCCGATCGGCCCAATCCGGGACTGAAGCTTTCTTT. The chain joins TRBV11-2 to TRBJ1-1; D is unresolved. CDR1 is SGHAT and CDR2 is FQNNGV in the germline V gene. This CDR3 comprises 15 residues. Trimming took off 7 bases at V and 5 bases at J, with 20 bases between the two ends. Complete variable domain (other parts from reference TRBV11-2 and TRBJ1-1): EAGVAQSPRYKIIEKRQSVAFWCNPISGHATLYWYQQILGQGPKLLIQFQNNGVVDDSQLPKDRFSAERLKGVDSTLKIQPAKLEDSAVYLCASTRSAQSGTEAFFGQGTRLTVV.

The chain's CDR3 is CASSEDTSGNTIYF. The CDR3 bases are TGCGCCAGCAGTGAAGACACTTCTGGAAACACCATATATTTT. The rearrangement links TRBV10-1 to TRBJ1-3; no firm D call. The length of the CDR3 is 14 residues. Germline V gene data show CDR1 as WNHNN and CDR2 as SYGVQD (reference sequence). Trimming took 3 bases from V and 1 from J, leaving 7 bases between them.

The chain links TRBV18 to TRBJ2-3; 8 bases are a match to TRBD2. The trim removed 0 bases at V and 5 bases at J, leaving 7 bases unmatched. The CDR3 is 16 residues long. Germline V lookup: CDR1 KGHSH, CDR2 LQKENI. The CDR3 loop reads CASSPPGLEGLDTQYF. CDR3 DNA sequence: TGTGCCAGCTCACCACCGGGACTAGAGGGGCTAGATACGCAGTATTTT.

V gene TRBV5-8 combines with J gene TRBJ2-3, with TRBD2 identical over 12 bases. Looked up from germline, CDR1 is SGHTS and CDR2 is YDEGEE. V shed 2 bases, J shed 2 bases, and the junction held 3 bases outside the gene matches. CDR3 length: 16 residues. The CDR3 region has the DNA TGTGCCAGCAGCTTTACTAGCGGGGGGTACACAGATACGCAGTATTTT. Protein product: CASSFTSGGYTDTQYF. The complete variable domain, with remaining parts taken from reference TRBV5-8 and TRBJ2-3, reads EAGVTQSPTHLIKTRGQQATLRCSPISGHTSVYWYQQALGLGLQFLLWYDEGEERNRGNFPPRFSGRQFPNYSSELNVNALELEDSALYLCASSFTSGGYTDTQYFGPGTRLTVL.

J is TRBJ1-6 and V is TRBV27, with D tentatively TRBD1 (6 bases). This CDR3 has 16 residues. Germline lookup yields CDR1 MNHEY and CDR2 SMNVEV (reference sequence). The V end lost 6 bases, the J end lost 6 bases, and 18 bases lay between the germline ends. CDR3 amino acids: CASRVGGASFNSPLHF. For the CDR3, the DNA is TGTGCCAGCAGGGTCGGGGGGGCCTCATTTAATTCACCCCTCCACTTT.

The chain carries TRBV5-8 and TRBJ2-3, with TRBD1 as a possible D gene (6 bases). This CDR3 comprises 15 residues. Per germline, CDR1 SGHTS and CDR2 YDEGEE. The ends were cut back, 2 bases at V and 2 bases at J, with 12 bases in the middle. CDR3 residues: CASSFPWDTTDTQYF. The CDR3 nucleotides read TGTGCCAGCAGCTTCCCCTGGGACACCACAGATACGCAGTATTTT.

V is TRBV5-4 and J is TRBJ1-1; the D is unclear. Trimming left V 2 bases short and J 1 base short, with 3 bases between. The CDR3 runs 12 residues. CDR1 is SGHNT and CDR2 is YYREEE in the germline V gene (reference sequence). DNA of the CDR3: TGTGCCAGCAGCTTTCGGAACACTGAAGCTTTCTTT. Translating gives CASSFRNTEAFF.

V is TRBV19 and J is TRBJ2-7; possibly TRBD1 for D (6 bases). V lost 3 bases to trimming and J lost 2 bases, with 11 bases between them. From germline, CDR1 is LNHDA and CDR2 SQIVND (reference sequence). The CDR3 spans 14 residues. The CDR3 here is CASSMSQGTYEQYF. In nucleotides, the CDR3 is TGTGCCAGTAGTATGTCTCAGGGGACCTACGAGCAGTACTTC.

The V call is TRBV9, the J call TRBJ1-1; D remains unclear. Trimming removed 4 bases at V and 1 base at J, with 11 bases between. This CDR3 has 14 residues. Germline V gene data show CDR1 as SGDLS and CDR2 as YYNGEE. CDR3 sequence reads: CASSLPRGNTEAFF. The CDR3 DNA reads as TGTGCCAGCAGCCTCCCCCGAGGGAACACTGAAGCTTTCTTT.

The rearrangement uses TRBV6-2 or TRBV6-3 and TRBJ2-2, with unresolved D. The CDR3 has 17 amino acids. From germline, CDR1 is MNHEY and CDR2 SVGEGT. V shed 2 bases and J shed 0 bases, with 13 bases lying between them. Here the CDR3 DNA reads TGTGCCAGCAGTTACGTCATGTGGCTTGCGAACACCGGGGAGCTGTTTTTT. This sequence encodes CASSYVMWLANTGELFF.

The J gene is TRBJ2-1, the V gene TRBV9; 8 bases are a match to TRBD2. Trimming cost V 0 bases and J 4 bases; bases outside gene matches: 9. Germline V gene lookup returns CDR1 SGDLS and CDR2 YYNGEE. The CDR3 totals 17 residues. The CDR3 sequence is CASSVEGPSGLYNEQFF. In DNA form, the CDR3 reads TGTGCCAGCAGCGTAGAGGGGCCTAGCGGGTTATACAATGAGCAGTTCTTC.

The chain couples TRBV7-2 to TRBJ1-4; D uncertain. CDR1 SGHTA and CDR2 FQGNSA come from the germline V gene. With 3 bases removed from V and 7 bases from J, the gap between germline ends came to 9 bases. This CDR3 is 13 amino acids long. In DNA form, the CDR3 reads TGTGCCAGCAGCTTCGCCGGGGTTGAAAAACTGTTTTTT. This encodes CASSFAGVEKLFF.

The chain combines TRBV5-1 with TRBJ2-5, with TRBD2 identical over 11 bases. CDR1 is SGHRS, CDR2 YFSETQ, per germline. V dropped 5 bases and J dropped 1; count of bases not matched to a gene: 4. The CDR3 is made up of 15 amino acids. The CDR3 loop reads CASRTLAGAQETQYF. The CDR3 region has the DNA TGCGCCAGCAGGACACTAGCGGGGGCCCAAGAGACCCAGTACTTC.

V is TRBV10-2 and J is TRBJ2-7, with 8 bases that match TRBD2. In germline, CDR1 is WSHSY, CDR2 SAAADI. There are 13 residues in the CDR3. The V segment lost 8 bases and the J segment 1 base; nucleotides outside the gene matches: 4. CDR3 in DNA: TGCGCCAGCGGCCGCGGGGGGTCCTACGAGCAGTACTTC. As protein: CASGRGGSYEQYF.

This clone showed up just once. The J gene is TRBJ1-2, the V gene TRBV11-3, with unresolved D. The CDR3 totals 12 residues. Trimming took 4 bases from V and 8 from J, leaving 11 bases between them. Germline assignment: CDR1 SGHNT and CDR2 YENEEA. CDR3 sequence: CASSSSYGGYTF. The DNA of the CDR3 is TGTGCCAGCAGCTCCAGCTACGGGGGCTACACCTTC.

The CDR3 DNA sequence: TGTGCCAGCAGCTTAAACGGGGATACGCAGTATTTT. Encoded protein: CASSLNGDTQYF. This rearrangement joins TRBV11-2 to TRBJ2-3, with D uncertain. Trimming stripped 2 bases from V and 6 bases from J, with 6 bases between. Germline-derived CDR1 and CDR2 are SGHAT and FQNNGV. This CDR3 is built from 12 residues.

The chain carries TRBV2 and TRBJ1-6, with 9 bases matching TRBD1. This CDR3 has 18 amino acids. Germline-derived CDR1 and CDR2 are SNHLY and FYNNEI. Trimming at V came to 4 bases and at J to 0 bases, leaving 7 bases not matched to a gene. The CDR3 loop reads CASSVPSGQGSYNSPLHF. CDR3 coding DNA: TGTGCCAGCAGTGTCCCGTCGGGACAGGGCTCCTATAATTCACCCCTCCACTTT. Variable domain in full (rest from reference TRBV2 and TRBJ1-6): EPEVTQTPSHQVTQMGQEVILRCVPISNHLYFYWYRQILGQKVEFLVSFYNNEISEKSEIFDDQFSVERPDGSNFTLKIRSTKLEDSAMYFCASSVPSGQGSYNSPLHFGNGTRLTVT.